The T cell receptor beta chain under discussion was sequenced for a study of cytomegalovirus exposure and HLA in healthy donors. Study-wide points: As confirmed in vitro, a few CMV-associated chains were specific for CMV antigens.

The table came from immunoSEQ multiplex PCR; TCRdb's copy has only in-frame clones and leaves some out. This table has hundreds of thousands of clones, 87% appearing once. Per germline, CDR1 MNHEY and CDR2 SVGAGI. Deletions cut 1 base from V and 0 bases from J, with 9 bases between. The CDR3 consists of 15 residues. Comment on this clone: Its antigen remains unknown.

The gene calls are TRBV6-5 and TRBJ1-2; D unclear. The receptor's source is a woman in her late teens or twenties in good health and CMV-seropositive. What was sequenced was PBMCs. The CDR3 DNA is TGTGCCAGCAGTTACTTGGGCATCGCTAACTATGGCTACACCTTC. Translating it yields CASSYLGIANYGYTF.